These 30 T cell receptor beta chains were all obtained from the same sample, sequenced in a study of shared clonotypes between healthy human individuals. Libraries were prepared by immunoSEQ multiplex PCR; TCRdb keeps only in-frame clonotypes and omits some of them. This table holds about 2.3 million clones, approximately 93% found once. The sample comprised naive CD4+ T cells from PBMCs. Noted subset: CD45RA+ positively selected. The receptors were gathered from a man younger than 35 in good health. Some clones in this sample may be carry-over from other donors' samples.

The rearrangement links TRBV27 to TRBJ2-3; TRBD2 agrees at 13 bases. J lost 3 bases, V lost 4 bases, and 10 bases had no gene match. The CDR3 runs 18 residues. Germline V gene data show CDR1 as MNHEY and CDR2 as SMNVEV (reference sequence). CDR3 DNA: TGTGCCAGCAGTTCGACCTCGGGACTAGCGGGGTGGACAGATACGCAGTATTTT. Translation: CASSSTSGLAGWTDTQYF.

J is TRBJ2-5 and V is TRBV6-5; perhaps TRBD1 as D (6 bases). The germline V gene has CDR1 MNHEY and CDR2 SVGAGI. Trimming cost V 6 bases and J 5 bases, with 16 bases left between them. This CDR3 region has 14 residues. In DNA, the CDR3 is TGTGCCAGCAGAATTACAGGCAGGGGCGAGACCCAGTACTTC. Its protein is CASRITGRGETQYF.

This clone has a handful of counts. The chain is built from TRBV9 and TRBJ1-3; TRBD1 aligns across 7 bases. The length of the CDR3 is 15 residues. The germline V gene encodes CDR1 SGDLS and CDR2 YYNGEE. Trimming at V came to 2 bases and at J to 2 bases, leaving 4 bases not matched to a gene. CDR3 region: CASSVVTGPGNTIYF. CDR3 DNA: TGTGCCAGCAGCGTGGTGACAGGGCCTGGAAACACCATATATTTT.

CDR3 bases: TGTGCCAGCAGTCCGAGACCGGCCGGGGAACTGTTTTTT. It encodes CASSPRPAGELFF. This chain links TRBV28 with TRBJ1-4; D not certain. Per the germline V gene, CDR1 is MDHEN and CDR2 is SYDVKM. The CDR3 length is 13 residues. The V gene lost 5 bases and the J gene lost 12 bases, with 16 bases spanning the gap.

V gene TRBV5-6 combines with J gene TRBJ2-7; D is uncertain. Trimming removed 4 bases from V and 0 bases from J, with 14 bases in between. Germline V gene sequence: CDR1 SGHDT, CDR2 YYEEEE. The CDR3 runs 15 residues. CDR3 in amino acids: CASSTRGKNSYEQYF. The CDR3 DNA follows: TGTGCCAGCAGCACCCGTGGGAAAAACTCCTACGAGCAGTACTTC.

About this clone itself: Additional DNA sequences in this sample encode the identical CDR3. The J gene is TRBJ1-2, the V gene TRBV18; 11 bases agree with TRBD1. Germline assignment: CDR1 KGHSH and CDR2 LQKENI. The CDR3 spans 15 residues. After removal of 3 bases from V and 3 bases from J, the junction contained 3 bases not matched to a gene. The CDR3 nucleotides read TGTGCCAGCTCACCCCCGGGACAGGGGGACTATGGCTACACCTTC. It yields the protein CASSPPGQGDYGYTF. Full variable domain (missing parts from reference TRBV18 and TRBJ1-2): NAGVMQNPRHLVRRRGQEARLRCSPMKGHSHVYWYRQLPEEGLKFMVYLQKENIIDESGMPKERFSAEFPKEGPSILRIQQVVRGDSAAYFCASSPPGQGDYGYTFGSGTRLTVV.

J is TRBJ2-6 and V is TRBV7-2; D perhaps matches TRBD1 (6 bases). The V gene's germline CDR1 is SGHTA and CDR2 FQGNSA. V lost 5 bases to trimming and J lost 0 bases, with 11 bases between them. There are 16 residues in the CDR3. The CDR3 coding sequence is TGTGCCAGCAGCCAGTTACAGGGCTCTGGGGCCAACGTCCTGACTTTC. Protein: CASSQLQGSGANVLTF.

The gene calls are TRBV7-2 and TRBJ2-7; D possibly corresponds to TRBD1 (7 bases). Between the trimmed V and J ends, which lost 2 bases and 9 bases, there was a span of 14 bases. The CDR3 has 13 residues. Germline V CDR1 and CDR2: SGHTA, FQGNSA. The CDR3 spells CASSLRQGGGQYF. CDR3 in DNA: TGTGCCAGCAGCTTAAGGCAGGGGGGCGGGCAGTACTTC.

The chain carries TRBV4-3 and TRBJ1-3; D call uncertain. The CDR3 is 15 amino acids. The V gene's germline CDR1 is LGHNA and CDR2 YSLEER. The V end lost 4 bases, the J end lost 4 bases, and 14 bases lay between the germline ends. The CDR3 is CASSPKPLLGNTIYF. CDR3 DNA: TGCGCCAGCAGCCCCAAACCACTCCTGGGAAACACCATATATTTT.

The CDR3 DNA is TGCGCCAGCAGCTTGGTCGGTGGACCTGAAGCTTTCTTT. It codes for CASSLVGGPEAFF. The rearrangement uses TRBV5-1 and TRBJ1-1; D is uncertain. The length of the CDR3 is 13 residues. The V end lost 0 bases, the J end lost 6 bases, and 9 bases lay between the germline ends. Germline CDR1 SGHRS, CDR2 YFSETQ.

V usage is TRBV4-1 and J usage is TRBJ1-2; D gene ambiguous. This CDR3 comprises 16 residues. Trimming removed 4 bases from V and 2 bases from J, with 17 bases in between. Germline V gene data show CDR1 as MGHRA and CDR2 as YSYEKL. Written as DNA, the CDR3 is TGCGCCAGCAGCCCAGGAGTCCAGGAGATAAACTATGGCTACACCTTC. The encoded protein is CASSPGVQEINYGYTF.

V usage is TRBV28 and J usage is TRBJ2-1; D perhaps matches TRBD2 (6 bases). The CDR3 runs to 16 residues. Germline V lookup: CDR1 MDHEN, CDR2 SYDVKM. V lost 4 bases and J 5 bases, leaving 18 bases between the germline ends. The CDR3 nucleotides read TGTGCCAGCAGTTCCTTTAGACGGGAGTGGGACAATGAGCAGTTCTTC. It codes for CASSSFRREWDNEQFF.

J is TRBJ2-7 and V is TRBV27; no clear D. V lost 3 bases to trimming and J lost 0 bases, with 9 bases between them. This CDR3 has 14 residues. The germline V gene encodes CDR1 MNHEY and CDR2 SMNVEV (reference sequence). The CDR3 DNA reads TGTGCCAGCAGTTTCAAGGAACGCTCCTACGAGCAGTACTTC. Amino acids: CASSFKERSYEQYF.

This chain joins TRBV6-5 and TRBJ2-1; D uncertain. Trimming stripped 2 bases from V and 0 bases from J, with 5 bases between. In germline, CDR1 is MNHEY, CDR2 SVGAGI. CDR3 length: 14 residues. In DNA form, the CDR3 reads TGTGCCAGCAGTTACCAGCCCTCCTACAATGAGCAGTTCTTC. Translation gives CASSYQPSYNEQFF.

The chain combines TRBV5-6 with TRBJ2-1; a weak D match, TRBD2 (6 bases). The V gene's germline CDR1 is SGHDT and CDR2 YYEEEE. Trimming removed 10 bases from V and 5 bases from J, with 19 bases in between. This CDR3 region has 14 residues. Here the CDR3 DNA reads TGTGCCTGCCCTGGAGGAGGGCCCCACAATGAGCAGTTCTTC. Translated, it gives CACPGGGPHNEQFF.

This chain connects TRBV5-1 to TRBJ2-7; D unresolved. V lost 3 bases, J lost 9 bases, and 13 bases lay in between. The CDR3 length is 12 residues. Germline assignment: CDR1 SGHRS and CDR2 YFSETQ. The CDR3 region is CASSSPGPVQYF. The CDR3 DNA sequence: TGCGCCAGCAGCTCCCCCGGGCCGGTGCAGTACTTC.

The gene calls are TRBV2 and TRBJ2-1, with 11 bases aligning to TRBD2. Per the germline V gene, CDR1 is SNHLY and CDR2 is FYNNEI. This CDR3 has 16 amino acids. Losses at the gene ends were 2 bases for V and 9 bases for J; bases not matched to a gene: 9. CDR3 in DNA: TGTGCCAGCAGTGAACAAATGGGTAGCGGGAGGGCTGAGCAGTTCTTC. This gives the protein CASSEQMGSGRAEQFF. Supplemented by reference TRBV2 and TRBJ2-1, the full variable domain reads EPEVTQTPSHQVTQMGQEVILRCVPISNHLYFYWYRQILGQKVEFLVSFYNNEISEKSEIFDDQFSVERPDGSNFTLKIRSTKLEDSAMYFCASSEQMGSGRAEQFFGPGTRLTVL.

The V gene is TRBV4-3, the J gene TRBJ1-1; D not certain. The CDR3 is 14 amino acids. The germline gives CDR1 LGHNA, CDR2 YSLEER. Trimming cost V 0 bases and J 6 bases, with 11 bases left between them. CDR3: CASSQDPSFSEAFF. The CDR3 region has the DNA TGCGCCAGCAGCCAAGACCCATCTTTCTCTGAAGCTTTCTTT.

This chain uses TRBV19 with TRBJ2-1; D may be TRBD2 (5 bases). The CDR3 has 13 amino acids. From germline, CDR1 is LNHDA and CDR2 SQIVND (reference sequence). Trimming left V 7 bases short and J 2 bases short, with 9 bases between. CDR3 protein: CASTPGTYNEQFF. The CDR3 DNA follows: TGTGCCAGTACACCCGGGACCTACAATGAGCAGTTCTTC.

The CDR3, as DNA: TGTGCCAGCAGCGGGACTAGACTCTACGAGCAGTACTTC. It yields the protein CASSGTRLYEQYF. The gene calls are TRBV6-6 and TRBJ2-7; TRBD2 matches 8 bases. CDR1 is MNHNY, CDR2 SVGAGI, per germline (reference sequence). CDR3 length: 13 amino acids. V trimming: 6 bases; J trimming: 3 bases; junction bases outside the gene matches: 4.

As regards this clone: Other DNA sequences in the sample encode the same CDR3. CDR3 in amino acids: CASSLLGHQETQYF. CDR3 nucleotides: TGCGCCAGCAGCTTGCTCGGGCACCAAGAGACCCAGTACTTC. The gene calls are TRBV5-1 and TRBJ2-5; no clear D. CDR3 size: 14 residues. Germline CDR1 reads SGHRS; CDR2 reads YFSETQ. Trimming cost V 1 base and J 0 bases, with 7 bases left between them.

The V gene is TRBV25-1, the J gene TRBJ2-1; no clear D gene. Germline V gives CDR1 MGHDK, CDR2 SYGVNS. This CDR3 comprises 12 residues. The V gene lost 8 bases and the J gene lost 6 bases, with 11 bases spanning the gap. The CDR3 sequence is CASSRLSNEQFF. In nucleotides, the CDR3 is TGTGCCAGCTCCCGACTGAGCAATGAGCAGTTCTTC.

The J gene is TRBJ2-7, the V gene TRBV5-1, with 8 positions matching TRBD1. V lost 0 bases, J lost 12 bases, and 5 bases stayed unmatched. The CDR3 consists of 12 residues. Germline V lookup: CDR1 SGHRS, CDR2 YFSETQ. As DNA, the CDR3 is TGCGCCAGCAGCTTGGTGGACAGGGAGGTGTACTTC. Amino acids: CASSLVDREVYF. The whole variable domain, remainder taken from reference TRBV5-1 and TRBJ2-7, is KAGVTQTPRYLIKTRGQQVTLSCSPISGHRSVSWYQQTPGQGLQFLFEYFSETQRNKGNFPGRFSGRQFSNSRSEMNVSTLELGDSALYLCASSLVDREVYFGPGTRLTVT.

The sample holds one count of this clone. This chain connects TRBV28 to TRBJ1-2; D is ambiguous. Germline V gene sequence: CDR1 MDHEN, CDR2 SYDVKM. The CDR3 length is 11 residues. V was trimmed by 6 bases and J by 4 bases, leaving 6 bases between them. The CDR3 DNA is TGTGCCAGCAGCCGGGGCTATGGCTACACCTTC. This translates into CASSRGYGYTF.

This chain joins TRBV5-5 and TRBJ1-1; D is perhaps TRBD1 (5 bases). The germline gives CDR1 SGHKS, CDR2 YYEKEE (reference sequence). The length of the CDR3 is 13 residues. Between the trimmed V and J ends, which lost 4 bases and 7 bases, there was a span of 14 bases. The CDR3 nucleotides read TGTGCCAGCAGCCACCCTTGGGGCCTTGAAGCTTTCTTT. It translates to CASSHPWGLEAFF.

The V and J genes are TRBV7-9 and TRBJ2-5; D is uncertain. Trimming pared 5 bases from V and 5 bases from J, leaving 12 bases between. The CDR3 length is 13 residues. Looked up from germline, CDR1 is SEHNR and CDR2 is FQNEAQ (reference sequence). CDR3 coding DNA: TGTGCCAGCAGCGAAAGAAACGGGGAGACCCAGTACTTC. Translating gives CASSERNGETQYF. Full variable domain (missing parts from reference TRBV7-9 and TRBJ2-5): DTGVSQNPRHKITKRGQNVTFRCDPISEHNRLYWYRQTLGQGPEFLTYFQNEAQLEKSRLLSDRFSAERPKGSFSTLEIQRTEQGDSAMYLCASSERNGETQYFGPGTRLLVL.

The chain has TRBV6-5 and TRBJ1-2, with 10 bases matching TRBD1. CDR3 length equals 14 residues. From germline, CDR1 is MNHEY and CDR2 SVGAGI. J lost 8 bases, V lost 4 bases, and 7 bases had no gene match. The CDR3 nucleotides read TGTGCCAGCAGTTGGGGACAGGGGACCAGGGGCTACACCTTC. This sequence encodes CASSWGQGTRGYTF.

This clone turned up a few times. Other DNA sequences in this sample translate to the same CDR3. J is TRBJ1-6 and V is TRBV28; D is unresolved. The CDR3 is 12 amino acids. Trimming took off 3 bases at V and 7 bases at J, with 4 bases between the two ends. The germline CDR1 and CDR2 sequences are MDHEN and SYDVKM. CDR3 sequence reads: CASSFLNSPLHF. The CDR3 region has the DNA TGTGCCAGCAGTTTTCTGAATTCACCCCTCCACTTT.

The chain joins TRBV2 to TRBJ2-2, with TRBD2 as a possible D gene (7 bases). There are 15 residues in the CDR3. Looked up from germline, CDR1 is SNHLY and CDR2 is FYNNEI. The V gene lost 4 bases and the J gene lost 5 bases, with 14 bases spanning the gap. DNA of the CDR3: TGTGCCAGCAGTGTGAGGACAGCGGGGACCGGGGAGCTGTTTTTT. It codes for CASSVRTAGTGELFF.

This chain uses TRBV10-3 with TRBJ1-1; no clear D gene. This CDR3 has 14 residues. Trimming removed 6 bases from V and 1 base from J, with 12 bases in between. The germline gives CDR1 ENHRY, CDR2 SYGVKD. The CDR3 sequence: CAISADGANTEAFF. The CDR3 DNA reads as TGTGCCATCAGCGCAGACGGCGCGAACACTGAAGCTTTCTTT.